Sequencing of this T cell receptor (beta chain) was carried out in a study of T cells after yellow fever vaccination. The study, taken as a whole, reports: Most primary-vaccination clones reappeared after the booster (about 96% CD4, more than 70% CD8). From the bulk population, abundant clonotypes could contaminate and appear within FACS-sorted repertoires.

The germline V and J ends were trimmed by 10 bases and 2 bases, with 17 bases remaining between them. The V gene's germline CDR1 is ENHRY and CDR2 SYGVKD. The CDR3 contains 15 residues. TCRdb reanalysed the 5' RACE reads using MiXCR and keeps one entry per CDR3 protein. The sample has roughly 320,000 distinct CDR3 sequences, about 10% seen once. With regard to this clonotype: Antigen unknown.

This specimen consisted of CD4+ T cells sorted from PBMCs, obtained 45 days after the yellow fever booster vaccination. The clonotype originates from a man between 18 and 29 years old who received the YFV17D yellow fever vaccine. The chain combines TRBV10-3 with TRBJ1-4; no definite D call. This CDR3 reads CATTPQVATNEKLFF. The CDR3 DNA reads as TGTGCCACCACCCCCCAGGTGGCGACTAATGAAAAACTGTTTTTT.